The text below deals with one TCR beta chain. Germline-derived CDR1 and CDR2 are MNHEY and SMNVEV (reference sequence). Trimming took off 4 bases at V and 0 bases at J, with 16 bases between the two ends. This CDR3 has 17 residues. Under the authors' procedure: Cell counts per sample came from amplifying reference gene primers. Clones were sequenced by immunoSEQ multiplex PCR, and TCRdb holds only the in-frame ones, with some missing. V, J and clone size reflect that table, while D and trimming were determined from the DNA. Among about 500,000 clones, approximately 89% were seen once, and the ten largest hold 0.8% to 0.9%. These data come from a study of blood T cell repertoires in COVID-19. As for the study in general: Both acute and convalescent COVID-19 samples were obtained from the United States, Italy and Spain.

The sample comprised peripheral blood. The chain uses TRBV27 and TRBJ2-1, with D perhaps TRBD1 (5 bases). The sequence came from a man younger than 35 with COVID-19, enrolled during active disease. This CDR3 is CASSSNHRLSSYNEQFF. The CDR3, as DNA: TGTGCCAGCAGTTCCAATCACAGGCTTAGCTCCTACAATGAGCAGTTCTTC.